The rows below give T cell receptor beta chains drawn from one sample of a study of cytomegalovirus exposure and HLA in healthy donors. Measured with immunoSEQ multiplex PCR; TCRdb has only the in-frame clones, and not every one. The table has over 80,000 clones, about four fifths seen once. The sequenced sample was PBMCs. The receptors were sampled from a man aged 35-49 years in good health and CMV-seropositive. CDR3s include the opening cysteine and the closing phenylalanine or tryptophan. The D gene is left open where the match is weak. Clone size is given for some rows only: seen once, a few or many times, or a class if the clone is expanded.

D: TRBD1
size: .
V: TRBV5-4
J: TRBJ1-6
DNA: TGTGCCAGCAGCTGGGACAGGGTGGGCAATTCACCCCTCCACTTT
CDR3: CASSWDRVGNSPLHF

D: .
size: .
V: TRBV10-3
J: TRBJ1-2
DNA: TGTGCCATCAGTGAGCGGGGAGCTAACTATGGCTACACCTTC
CDR3: CAISERGANYGYTF

D: .
size: .
V: TRBV4-2
J: TRBJ1-1
DNA: TGTGCCAGCAGCCAAGACCGGACAGACACTGAAGCTTTCTTT
CDR3: CASSQDRTDTEAFF

D: .
size: few
V: TRBV5-1
J: TRBJ2-1
DNA: TGCGCCAGCAGCTTGAACAGTTGGTCCTACAATGAGCAGTTCTTC
CDR3: CASSLNSWSYNEQFF

D: TRBD1
size: .
V: TRBV28
J: TRBJ1-1
DNA: TGTGCCAGCACCCGACAGGGTGTTATGAACACTGAAGCTTTCTTT
CDR3: CASTRQGVMNTEAFF

D: TRBD2
size: .
V: TRBV2
J: TRBJ2-7
DNA: TGTGCCAGCAGTGGGGCTAGCGGAGCCTACGAGCAGTACTTC
CDR3: CASSGASGAYEQYF

D: TRBD1
size: .
V: TRBV5-8
J: TRBJ2-2
DNA: TGTGCCAGCATCGAATGGACAGGGAGGATCGGGGAGCTGTTTTTT
CDR3: CASIEWTGRIGELFF

D: .
size: .
V: TRBV10-3
J: TRBJ1-1
DNA: TGTGCCATCAGAGGGACACGAGAAAACACTGAAGCTTTCTTT
CDR3: CAIRGTRENTEAFF

D: .
size: .
V: TRBV9
J: TRBJ1-1
DNA: TGTGCCAGCAGCCCTCGACCGGGCACTGAAGCTTTCTTT
CDR3: CASSPRPGTEAFF

D: .
size: .
V: TRBV6-5
J: TRBJ1-3
DNA: TGTGCCAGCACCGGAGAGGCAAGAAACACCATATATTTT
CDR3: CASTGEARNTIYF

D: .
size: .
V: TRBV5-1
J: TRBJ2-7
DNA: TGCGCCAGCAGCTTGGTAGCAGTCTACGAGCAGTACTTC
CDR3: CASSLVAVYEQYF

D: TRBD1
size: few
V: TRBV11-2
J: TRBJ1-2
DNA: TGTGCCAGCAGCATTGCAGGGGGCAACGGCTACACCTTC
CDR3: CASSIAGGNGYTF

D: .
size: once
V: TRBV5-1
J: TRBJ1-4
DNA: TGCGCCAGCAGCTGGAGACGGAACATACAAAATGAAAAACTGTTTTTT
CDR3: CASSWRRNIQNEKLFF

D: TRBD1
size: .
V: TRBV5-1
J: TRBJ1-4
DNA: TGCGCCAGCTGCCGGACAGGAAGTGAAAAACTGTTTTTT
CDR3: CASCRTGSEKLFF

D: TRBD1
size: few
V: TRBV19
J: TRBJ2-5
DNA: TGTGCCAGTAGCGACAGGGGGCAGGGAGAGACCCAGTACTTC
CDR3: CASSDRGQGETQYF

D: .
size: .
V: TRBV1
J: TRBJ1-5
DNA: TGCACCAGCAGCCAAGATCGGAGAACCCGGGACAGGGATAGCAATCAGCCCCAGCATTTT
CDR3: CTSSQDRRTRDRDSNQPQHF

D: TRBD1
size: .
V: TRBV5-1
J: TRBJ2-1
DNA: TGCGCCAGCAGCGGGGGGACAGGGATTATCTACAATGAGCAGTTCTTC
CDR3: CASSGGTGIIYNEQFF

D: TRBD2
size: .
V: TRBV5-1
J: TRBJ2-1
DNA: TGCGCCAGCAGCTCGAGCGGGAGCTCCTACAATGAGCAGTTCTTC
CDR3: CASSSSGSSYNEQFF

D: .
size: .
V: TRBV5-5
J: TRBJ1-2
DNA: TGTGCCAGCAGCTTTCTCGCGGGACCCATTTATGGCTACACCTTC
CDR3: CASSFLAGPIYGYTF

D: .
size: .
V: TRBV18
J: TRBJ1-5
DNA: TGTGCCAGCTCACCCCAGTCGGGAGGCAATCAGCCCCAGCATTTT
CDR3: CASSPQSGGNQPQHF

D: .
size: .
V: TRBV6-5
J: TRBJ2-7
DNA: TGTGCCAGCAGTGAGGTAGGGGTCTACGAGCAGTACTTC
CDR3: CASSEVGVYEQYF

D: .
size: once
V: TRBV28
J: TRBJ2-5
DNA: TGTGCCAGCAGTGAGGTGGGGGGGGCTGTTAAAGAGACCCAGTACTTC
CDR3: CASSEVGGAVKETQYF

D: TRBD1
size: .
V: TRBV6-1
J: TRBJ1-2
DNA: TGTGCCAGCGCGACAGGGGAGTATGGCTACACCTTC
CDR3: CASATGEYGYTF